This paragraph reports one T cell receptor beta chain. As yet, its antigen is unknown. Generated by immunoSEQ multiplex PCR, the TCRdb table keeps only in-frame clones and is missing some. The sample gives 30,000 to 40,000 clones, about 87% of which show up once; approximately 15% is in the top ten. Germline lookup yields CDR1 SGDLS and CDR2 YYNGEE. The CDR3 is 13 residues long. V was shortened by 3 bases and J by 8 bases, with 13 bases between the two germline ends. This specimen comes from a study of T cells after posttransplantation cyclophosphamide. Study observations and caveats: TRB overlap between skin or GI tissue T cells and blood was limited. After PTCy, TRB diversity resembled that of CNI/methotrexate controls. Later blood repertoires were often dominated by clones from the donor CD8+ memory compartment.

Sequenced sample: PBMCs. The V call is TRBV9, the J call TRBJ2-3; D call uncertain. The sequence derives from a woman aged 40 to 50 with a blood cancer, CMV-positive, and with a related stem cell donor. This chain's CDR3 is CASSGAAVATQYF. CDR3 in DNA: TGTGCCAGCAGCGGGGCAGCAGTGGCTACGCAGTATTTT.